The rows below give T cell receptor beta chains drawn from one sample of a study of T cell responses to AZD1222 COVID-19 vaccine. The protocol was immunoSEQ multiplex PCR, while the TCRdb copy is restricted to in-frame clones and leaves out a portion. The sample holds some 150,000 clones, 75% to 90% seen once. The specimen comprised peripheral blood, sampled after recovery from COVID-19. These receptor sequences come from an adult who had recovered from COVID-19. CDR3s include the opening cysteine and the closing phenylalanine or tryptophan. A D gene is named only where the DNA matches it firmly. The size entry is marked missing in some rows and otherwise reads once, few, many or a size class.

j_call clone_size d_call v_call cdr3_aa cdr3_nt
TRBJ1-2 - - TRBV4-3 CASSLNRDLFYGYTF TGCGCCAGCAGCCTCAACAGGGATCTCTTCTATGGCTACACCTTC
TRBJ2-7 - TRBD1 TRBV3-1/TRBV3-2 CASSQDWDSPYEQYF TGTGCCAGCAGCCAAGATTGGGACAGTCCCTACGAGCAGTACTTC
TRBJ1-1 - - TRBV7-2 CASSFRGEAFF TGTGCCAGCAGCTTTCGGGGTGAAGCTTTCTTT
TRBJ2-6 - - TRBV6-1 CASSESSGANVLTF TGTGCCAGCAGTGAGAGCTCTGGGGCCAACGTCCTGACTTTC
TRBJ2-3 - TRBD2 TRBV7-3 CASSSLAGGQDTQYF TGTGCCAGCAGTTCCCTAGCGGGGGGGCAAGATACGCAGTATTTT
TRBJ2-7 - TRBD2 TRBV28 CASSPSGGSSYEQYF TGTGCCAGCAGCCCCTCGGGGGGGAGCTCCTACGAGCAGTACTTC
TRBJ2-5 - TRBD2 TRBV27 CASRTSGGQETQYF TGTGCCAGCAGGACTAGCGGGGGACAAGAGACCCAGTACTTC
TRBJ2-2 - - TRBV5-6 CASSLASNIYTGELFF TGTGCCAGCAGCTTGGCCAGTAACATCTACACCGGGGAGCTGTTTTTT
TRBJ1-2 - - TRBV2 CASSGGPEGLYGYTF TGTGCCAGCAGTGGGGGACCCGAGGGGCTTTATGGCTACACCTTC
TRBJ1-2 - TRBD1 TRBV3-1/TRBV3-2 CASSQGGQGNYGYTF TGTGCCAGCAGCCAAGGCGGACAGGGCAACTATGGCTACACCTTC
TRBJ1-2 - - TRBV6-1 CASSERGNYGYTF TGTGCCAGCAGTGAAAGGGGTAACTATGGCTACACCTTC
TRBJ1-2 - - TRBV7-2 CASSFLSNNYGYTF TGTGCCAGCAGCTTTTTGTCCAATAACTATGGCTACACCTTC
TRBJ2-2 - TRBD2 TRBV7-8 CASSSSTSGANTGELFF TGTGCCAGCAGCTCTTCAACTAGCGGAGCTAACACCGGGGAGCTGTTTTTT
TRBJ2-1 - - TRBV18 CASSPPLDNEQFF TGTGCCAGCTCACCTCCGCTCGACAATGAGCAGTTCTTC
TRBJ2-1 few TRBD2 TRBV4-3 CASSHVGGNNEQFF TGCGCCAGCAGCCACGTGGGGGGGAACAATGAGCAGTTCTTC
TRBJ2-3 - - TRBV15 CATSREGTYTDTQYF TGTGCCACCAGCAGAGAAGGGACATACACAGATACGCAGTATTTT
TRBJ2-5 - TRBD1 TRBV9 CASNQDGTGSSGAYF TGTGCCAGCAACCAGGACGGGACAGGCTCTTCGGGGGCGTACTTC
TRBJ2-6 - - TRBV19 CASSIYLGRRTGANVLTF TGTGCCAGTAGTATTTACTTGGGTCGACGGACTGGGGCCAACGTCCTGACTTTC
TRBJ2-7 once - TRBV19 CASTLSVSTDEQYF TGTGCCAGTACCCTTTCCGTGTCGACCGACGAGCAGTACTTC
TRBJ1-2 - TRBD1 TRBV25-1 CASSRSGGQLGYTF TGTGCCAGCAGTAGATCAGGGGGTCAGCTAGGCTACACCTTC
TRBJ2-7 - - TRBV7-3 CASSPPGSYEQYF TGTGCCAGCAGCCCTCCGGGATCCTACGAGCAGTACTTC
TRBJ2-2 - TRBD1 TRBV9 CASSVGQGRYTGELFF TGTGCCAGCAGCGTAGGACAGGGGAGGTACACCGGGGAGCTGTTTTTT
TRBJ2-3 - - TRBV11-2 CASSLGLGGTDTQYF TGTGCCAGCAGCCTGGGGTTGGGGGGCACAGATACGCAGTATTTT
TRBJ2-7 once - TRBV2 CASSVGGYEQYF TGTGCCAGCAGTGTGGGGGGCTACGAGCAGTACTTC
TRBJ1-1 - - TRBV19 CASAGPHENTEAFF TGTGCCAGTGCGGGGCCCCACGAGAACACTGAAGCTTTCTTT
TRBJ1-1 - - TRBV2 CASSPNIPSGNTEAFF TGTGCCAGCTCGCCAAACATCCCCTCAGGGAACACTGAAGCTTTCTTT
TRBJ2-7 - - TRBV19 CASSGSDVEQYF TGTGCCAGTAGTGGCAGCGACGTCGAGCAGTACTTC
TRBJ2-5 - TRBD2 TRBV7-8 CASSLGLLAGVQETQYF TGTGCCAGCAGCTTAGGTCTGCTAGCGGGGGTGCAAGAGACCCAGTACTTC
TRBJ2-1 - - TRBV3-1/TRBV3-2 CASSQGDGEQFF TGTGCCAGCAGCCAAGGGGATGGGGAGCAGTTCTTC